These 11 T cell receptor beta chains share one sample of origin, sequenced in a study of blood T cell repertoires in COVID-19. Method: immunoSEQ multiplex PCR; TCRdb's copy keeps in-frame clones and lacks some. Of about 230,000 clones listed, more than 75% are singletons. Sequencing was carried out using peripheral blood. These receptors were collected from a man aged 45 to 65 with COVID-19, enrolled during active disease.

V is TRBV14 and J is TRBJ2-7; D remains ambiguous. V lost 5 bases to trimming and J lost 0 bases, with 17 bases between them. CDR1 and CDR2 from the germline V gene are SGHDN and FVKESK. This CDR3 contains 16 residues. The CDR3 DNA follows: TGTGCCAGCAGCACCCTTGGCGGCGCGAGCTCCTACGAGCAGTACTTC. This translates into CASSTLGGASSYEQYF.

Comments on this clone: Distinct nucleotide sequences in the sample also encode this CDR3. The V and J genes are TRBV2 and TRBJ2-7, with 7 nucleotides matching TRBD1. This CDR3 has 13 amino acids. The germline CDR1 and CDR2 sequences are SNHLY and FYNNEI. With 4 bases clipped from V and 2 bases from J, the junction kept 2 bases outside the gene matches. In DNA, the CDR3 is TGTGCCAGCAGTGGGGGACAGACCTACGAGCAGTACTTC. Residues: CASSGGQTYEQYF.

The chain is built from TRBV18 and TRBJ2-1, with 15 bases fitting TRBD2. V trimming: 2 bases; J trimming: 8 bases; junction bases outside the gene matches: 4. CDR1 is KGHSH, CDR2 LQKENI, per germline. The CDR3 runs to 16 residues. The CDR3 loop reads CASSPGTSGGRDEQFF. As DNA, the CDR3 is TGTGCCAGCTCACCAGGGACTAGCGGGGGGCGGGATGAGCAGTTCTTC.

The genes are TRBV30 and TRBJ1-5, with unresolved D. CDR1 is GTSNPN and CDR2 is SVGIG in the germline V gene (reference sequence). The CDR3 has 13 amino acids. V lost 3 bases and J lost 5, with 11 bases in between. CDR3 amino acids: CAWSTEGYQPQHF. The DNA for the CDR3 is TGTGCCTGGAGCACGGAGGGATATCAGCCCCAGCATTTT.

The V call is TRBV5-6, the J call TRBJ1-1; D is perhaps TRBD1 (6 bases). Trimming left V 1 base short and J 6 bases short, with 16 bases between. Germline-derived CDR1 and CDR2 are SGHDT and YYEEEE. The CDR3 contains 15 residues. Written as DNA, the CDR3 is TGTGCCAGCAGCTTGAATACAGGGTATAACGCTGAAGCTTTCTTT. The encoded protein is CASSLNTGYNAEAFF.

The chain employs TRBV6-5 and TRBJ1-1; possibly TRBD1 for D (6 bases). The CDR3 has 14 residues. Trimming pared 6 bases from V and 6 bases from J, leaving 17 bases between. Per the germline V gene, CDR1 is MNHEY and CDR2 is SVGAGI. The CDR3: CASSHRDRPAEAFF. The CDR3 DNA reads TGTGCCAGCAGCCACAGGGACCGTCCCGCTGAAGCTTTCTTT.

CDR3 sequence reads: CASSLRNEQFF. The CDR3 coding sequence is TGTGCCAGCAGTTTACGCAATGAGCAGTTCTTC. The genes are TRBV27 and TRBJ2-1; D unresolved. This CDR3 is built from 11 residues. V was pared by 2 bases and J by 6 bases, with 2 bases between. Germline V gene lookup returns CDR1 MNHEY and CDR2 SMNVEV (reference sequence).

This CDR3 reads CASSGTPGGDNSPLHF. In DNA form, the CDR3 reads TGCGCCAGCAGCGGGACCCCTGGAGGGGATAATTCACCCCTCCACTTT. This sequence joins TRBV5-1 and TRBJ1-6, with a weak D call TRBD1 (5 bases). This CDR3 contains 16 residues. V was clipped by 4 bases and J by 5 bases, with 16 bases between them. From germline, CDR1 is SGHRS and CDR2 YFSETQ.

The chain links TRBV6-5 to TRBJ2-7; 7 bases line up with TRBD2. Looked up from germline, CDR1 is MNHEY and CDR2 is SVGAGI. Trimming took 5 bases from V and 2 from J; bases not matched to a gene: 6. This CDR3 spans 14 amino acids. CDR3 DNA sequence: TGTGCCAGCAGTCTGACGGGGGGTGCCTACGAGCAGTACTTC. This encodes CASSLTGGAYEQYF.

The genes are TRBV15 and TRBJ1-4; D unclear. This CDR3 is 14 amino acids long. V dropped 4 bases and J dropped 0 bases, with 6 bases sitting between them. Germline V gene data show CDR1 as LNHNV and CDR2 as YYDKDF (reference sequence). The CDR3, as DNA: TGTGCCACCAGCACCAGTGCAACTAATGAAAAACTGTTTTTT. Translated, it gives CATSTSATNEKLFF.

The chain recombines TRBV5-4 with TRBJ1-2, with D possibly TRBD1 on 5 matching bases. Germline CDR1 reads SGHNT; CDR2 reads YYREEE (reference sequence). The V and J ends lost 0 bases and 1 base respectively, with 10 bases between them. The CDR3 runs to 15 residues. The CDR3 loop is CASSLGRGNNYGYTF. For the CDR3, the DNA is TGTGCCAGCAGCTTGGGTAGGGGAAATAACTATGGCTACACCTTC. The whole variable domain, remainder taken from reference TRBV5-4 and TRBJ1-2, is ETGVTQSPTHLIKTRGQQVTLRCSSQSGHNTVSWYQQALGQGPQFIFQYYREEENGRGNFPPRFSGLQFPNYSSELNVNALELDDSALYLCASSLGRGNNYGYTFGSGTRLTVV.